Each of the 20 T cell receptor beta chains below was sequenced from the same sample in a study of blood T cell repertoires in COVID-19. Method: immunoSEQ multiplex PCR; TCRdb's copy keeps in-frame clones and lacks some. This repertoire shows fewer than 300,000 clones, roughly 84% found once; its top ten account for about 3.4%. Sequenced sample: peripheral blood. All receptors come from a woman aged 18-29 years with acute or convalescent COVID-19.

V gene TRBV18 combines with J gene TRBJ2-1, with D possibly matching TRBD2 (5 bases). Germline CDR1 is KGHSH and CDR2 is LQKENI. Trimming took 3 bases from V and 6 from J, leaving 12 bases between them. The CDR3 extends over 14 amino acids. CDR3 in DNA: TGTGCCAGCTCACCTCGGAGGCTAGCCAATGAGCAGTTCTTC. Amino acid sequence: CASSPRRLANEQFF.

The V call is TRBV7-9, the J call TRBJ1-2; the D is unclear. Trimming shortened V by 1 base and J by 4 bases, and 13 bases separated the two germline ends. The CDR3 length is 15 residues. Per the germline V gene, CDR1 is SEHNR and CDR2 is FQNEAQ (reference sequence). The CDR3 sequence is CASSLVAVNFYGYTF. The CDR3, as DNA: TGTGCCAGCAGCTTAGTAGCAGTAAACTTCTATGGCTACACCTTC.

The gene calls are TRBV2 and TRBJ1-1; a possible D gene is TRBD1 (6 bases). Germline CDR1 reads SNHLY; CDR2 reads FYNNEI. The germline V and J ends were trimmed by 7 bases and 1 base, with 13 bases remaining between them. This CDR3 has 14 amino acids. For the CDR3, the DNA is TGTGCCAGCACCGGTGGCAGGGGGAACACTGAAGCTTTCTTT. It codes for CASTGGRGNTEAFF.

The chain combines TRBV28 with TRBJ2-5; 12 nucleotides align to TRBD2. After removal of 6 bases from V and 0 bases from J, the junction contained 17 bases not matched to a gene. This CDR3 is 20 amino acids long. Germline CDR1 MDHEN, CDR2 SYDVKM. CDR3 region: CASSPRGRLAGVSYQETQYF. As DNA, the CDR3 is TGTGCCAGCAGCCCTAGGGGCCGACTAGCGGGAGTGTCTTACCAAGAGACCCAGTACTTC.

The rearrangement joins TRBV28 to TRBJ2-5; D remains ambiguous. The CDR3 has 13 residues. CDR1 is MDHEN, CDR2 SYDVKM, per germline. Deletions cut 3 bases from V and 4 bases from J, with 9 bases between. CDR3 coding DNA: TGTGCCAGCAGTTTCGGTGGGCCAGAGACCCAGTACTTC. Residues: CASSFGGPETQYF.

V gene TRBV4-3 combines with J gene TRBJ1-2; TRBD1 aligns across 12 bases. CDR1 LGHNA and CDR2 YSLEER come from the germline V gene. The J segment lost 7 bases and the V segment lost 1 base, leaving 7 bases of the junction unmatched. The CDR3 has 16 residues. CDR3 region: CASSQGMGTGGRGYTF. CDR3 in DNA: TGCGCCAGCAGCCAAGGAATGGGGACAGGGGGCCGTGGCTACACCTTC.

This chain joins TRBV5-1 and TRBJ2-7, with 8 nucleotides matching TRBD2. The CDR3 contains 15 residues. The J segment lost 4 bases and the V segment lost 1 base, leaving 7 bases of the junction unmatched. The germline V gene has CDR1 SGHRS and CDR2 YFSETQ. For the CDR3, the DNA is TGCGCCAGCAGCTTGCTGGCGGGAGGCGTGTACGAGCAGTACTTC. This sequence encodes CASSLLAGGVYEQYF.

The chain carries TRBV28 and TRBJ2-7, with 13 positions matching TRBD2. The ends lost 7 bases at V and 3 bases at J; junction bases unmatched: 6. Per germline, CDR1 MDHEN and CDR2 SYDVKM. The CDR3 is 15 residues long. The CDR3 DNA reads TGTGCCAGCACTTCAAGGACTAGCGGGAGCTACGAGCAGTACTTC. Its translation: CASTSRTSGSYEQYF.

The J gene is TRBJ1-3, the V gene TRBV20-1; 11 nucleotides line up with TRBD1. The CDR3 is 15 residues long. The V and J ends lost 3 bases and 8 bases, in that order; junction bases with no gene match: 9. CDR1 is DFQATT, CDR2 SNEGSKA, per germline (reference sequence). CDR3 in DNA: TGCAGTGCTAGTGTCCCGGGACAGGGGGTTGACACCATATATTTT. This sequence encodes CSASVPGQGVDTIYF.

J is TRBJ2-3 and V is TRBV6-5, with D maybe TRBD2 (5 bases). Trimming removed 2 bases at V and 3 bases at J, with 6 bases between. The length of the CDR3 is 13 residues. Germline CDR1 MNHEY, CDR2 SVGAGI. Here the CDR3 reads CASSYSGTDTQYF. CDR3 coding DNA: TGTGCCAGCAGTTACAGCGGTACAGATACGCAGTATTTT.

The chain is built from TRBV30 and TRBJ2-1; tentative D call: TRBD2 (7 bases). Germline V CDR1 and CDR2: GTSNPN, SVGIG (reference sequence). CDR3 length: 15 amino acids. V was cut by 1 base and J by 6 bases, with 16 bases left in between. The CDR3 coding sequence is TGTGCCTGGAGTGGAGGGGGGGCATTGTCCAATGAGCAGTTCTTC. Amino acids: CAWSGGGALSNEQFF.

V gene TRBV2 combines with J gene TRBJ2-1; 12 bases map to TRBD2. Germline trimming cut 10 bases from V and 8 bases from J; bases unmatched to any gene: 9. This CDR3 contains 14 residues. CDR1 SNHLY and CDR2 FYNNEI come from the germline V gene. In DNA, the CDR3 is TGTGCCACAGGACTAGCGGGGCCCCAGGATGAGCAGTTCTTC. This sequence encodes CATGLAGPQDEQFF.

This chain joins TRBV5-6 and TRBJ2-1, with D uncertain. V was shortened by 6 bases and J by 4 bases, with 17 bases between the two germline ends. Germline CDR1 and CDR2: SGHDT and YYEEEE. The CDR3 spans 15 residues. The CDR3, as DNA: TGTGCCAGCACCAGCTACGTAGCCATTTACAATGAGCAGTTCTTC. Protein sequence: CASTSYVAIYNEQFF.

This clone was detected ten times or more. The same CDR3 can be traced to other DNA sequences in this sample. V is TRBV5-1 and J is TRBJ2-7; 9 bases line up with TRBD2. Germline V gene lookup returns CDR1 SGHRS and CDR2 YFSETQ. The CDR3 runs to 14 residues. J gave up 3 bases and V 1 base, and 2 bases lay outside the gene matches. CDR3 residues: CASSLMREGYEQYF. CDR3 DNA: TGCGCCAGCAGCTTGATGCGGGAGGGCTACGAGCAGTACTTC.

This clone was seen a handful of times. The V call is TRBV10-3, the J call TRBJ2-1, with 12 bases that match TRBD2. V trimming: 1 base; J trimming: 4 bases; junction bases outside the gene matches: 20. Germline V gene lookup returns CDR1 ENHRY and CDR2 SYGVKD. This CDR3 region has 22 residues. This chain's CDR3 is CAISELIGGARTSGTRYNEQFF. CDR3 DNA: TGTGCCATCAGTGAGTTGATCGGGGGCGCTAGGACTAGCGGGACCCGATACAATGAGCAGTTCTTC.

This clone was detected only a few times. The chain employs TRBV19 and TRBJ2-5, with TRBD2 identical over 9 bases. This CDR3 contains 15 residues. In germline, CDR1 is LNHDA, CDR2 SQIVND (reference sequence). V lost 3 bases, J lost 4 bases, and 6 bases stayed unmatched. The chain's CDR3 is CASSIGTSLAETQYF. As DNA, the CDR3 is TGTGCCAGTAGTATTGGGACTAGCCTGGCAGAGACCCAGTACTTC. The full variable domain, its missing parts supplied by reference TRBV19 and TRBJ2-5, is DGGITQSPKYLFRKEGQNVTLSCEQNLNHDAMYWYRQDPGQGLRLIYYSQIVNDFQKGDIAEGYSVSREKKESFPLTVTSAQKNPTAFYLCASSIGTSLAETQYFGPGTRLLVL.

This clone was counted a single time. The DNA for the CDR3 is TGCGCCAGCAGCCCCGGGCAGGGTGGTAACGAGCAGTACTTC. Protein: CASSPGQGGNEQYF. J is TRBJ2-7 and V is TRBV5-1, with D possibly matching TRBD1 (5 bases). Germline CDR1 and CDR2: SGHRS and YFSETQ. The CDR3 length is 14 residues. The V gene lost 4 bases and the J gene lost 5 bases, with 16 bases spanning the gap.

This clone was seen only a few times. The V and J genes are TRBV21-1 and TRBJ2-7; TRBD1, the table's D call, was not compared with the DNA. TRBV21-1 is deemed a pseudogene. CDR3 length: 17 residues. The CDR3: CASSLFPPGQGAYEQYF. The DNA for the CDR3 is TGTGCCAGCAGCTTATTCCCCCCGGGACAGGGAGCTTACGAGCAGTACTTC.

This clone came up once. The J gene is TRBJ2-2, the V gene TRBV29-1; TRBD1 agrees at 7 bases. The V segment lost 4 bases and the J segment 2 bases; nucleotides outside the gene matches: 4. The germline V gene has CDR1 SQVTM and CDR2 ANQGSEA. CDR3 length: 14 residues. The CDR3 spells CSVVGDSNTGELFF. The CDR3 DNA is TGCAGCGTTGTGGGGGACAGTAACACCGGGGAGCTGTTTTTT.

This clone was recorded a few times. V and J are TRBV6-6 and TRBJ2-7, with 7 bases identical to TRBD2. CDR3 length equals 15 residues. Germline V lookup: CDR1 MNHNY, CDR2 SVGAGI (reference sequence). The ends lost 5 bases at V and 2 bases at J; junction bases unmatched: 9. The CDR3 DNA reads TGTGCCAGCAGTAAACTAGCGAGTGGGGCCTACGAGCAGTACTTC. This codes for CASSKLASGAYEQYF.